This is a list of T cell receptor beta chains from one sample in a study of a mutant IDH1 vaccine in newly diagnosed glioma. Data came from immunoSEQ multiplex PCR; TCRdb stores just in-frame clones and leaves some out. The data show 75,000 to 95,000 clones, just under 90% seen once. Their recognized antigens are unknown. The source was PBMCs, collected from a glioma patient whose treatment included an IDH1 peptide vaccine. These receptors all stem from a woman between 45 and 60 years old with glioma. CDR3s include the opening cysteine and the closing phenylalanine or tryptophan. The order of the fields is clone size, J gene, V gene, D gene, CDR3 protein, CDR3 DNA. D genes are given only for firm matches. Only some rows state a clone size, as once, few, many or a class for expanded clones.

>once|TRBJ1-2|TRBV7-2|TRBD1
CASSLAGTGPALGYGYTF
TGTGCCAGCAGCTTAGCCGGGACAGGCCCTGCCCTAGGCTATGGCTACACCTTC
>NA|TRBJ1-2|TRBV11-2|NA
CASSLEGPETGYTF
TGTGCCAGCAGCTTAGAGGGACCTGAGACGGGCTACACCTTC
>NA|TRBJ2-5|TRBV5-4|NA
CASRPSSGVQETQYF
TGTGCCAGCAGACCTTCTTCAGGAGTTCAAGAGACCCAGTACTTC
>NA|TRBJ2-2|TRBV7-6|TRBD1
CASRGQGAPGELFF
TGTGCCAGCAGAGGACAGGGGGCCCCCGGGGAGCTGTTTTTT
>NA|TRBJ1-2|TRBV4-1|NA
CASSRKEGREGYTF
TGCGCCAGCAGCCGCAAGGAGGGCAGGGAAGGCTACACCTTC
>NA|TRBJ2-6|TRBV14|NA
CASSKGAGANVLTF
TGTGCCAGCAGCAAAGGGGCCGGGGCCAACGTCCTGACTTTC
>NA|TRBJ2-3|TRBV28|NA
CASSFGGSTDTQYF
TGTGCCAGCAGTTTCGGCGGAAGCACAGATACGCAGTATTTT
>NA|TRBJ2-3|TRBV5-1|NA
CASSLDSGTQYF
TGCGCCAGCAGCTTGGACTCGGGTACGCAGTATTTT
>NA|TRBJ2-7|TRBV7-9|NA
CASSSTLYEQYF
TGTGCCAGCAGTTCGACCTTATACGAGCAGTACTTC
>NA|TRBJ1-2|TRBV19|NA
CASHRDFNYGYTF
TGTGCCAGTCACAGGGACTTCAACTATGGCTACACCTTC
>NA|TRBJ2-7|TRBV6-6|TRBD2
CASTPGGVAPSYEQYF
TGTGCCAGCACCCCCGGGGGGGTAGCCCCCTCCTACGAGCAGTACTTC